This paragraph reports one TCR beta chain. The sample originates from a study of blood T cell repertoires in COVID-19. CDR1 MNHEY and CDR2 SVGAGI come from the germline V gene. With 5 bases removed from V and 7 bases from J, the gap between germline ends came to 20 bases. CDR3 length: 15 residues. The assay was immunoSEQ multiplex PCR, and TCRdb's table has in-frame clones only and misses some. The table includes roughly 180,000 clones, under 90% detected once. This receptor was taken from a human donor in a cohort sampled during active COVID-19. Sequenced input: peripheral blood. The genes are TRBV6-5 and TRBJ1-2; perhaps TRBD1 as D (5 bases). Here the CDR3 reads CASSPAGTVAGGYTF. In nucleotides, the CDR3 is TGTGCCAGCAGTCCCGCAGGGACGGTAGCGGGTGGCTACACCTTC.